Following are 25 T cell receptor beta chains from one sample sequenced in a study of blood T cell repertoires in COVID-19. Profiling relied on immunoSEQ multiplex PCR, and the TCRdb table lists in-frame clones only, not all of them. The sample records roughly 150,000 clones, 84% being singletons. The sequenced sample was peripheral blood. The source of these receptors is a woman in her forties or fifties with acute or convalescent COVID-19.

This chain links TRBV7-3 with TRBJ2-3; 10 positions agree with TRBD2. The V and J ends lost 0 bases and 1 base, in that order; junction bases with no gene match: 1. From germline, CDR1 is SGHTA and CDR2 FQGTGA. The CDR3 contains 16 residues. Here the CDR3 reads CASSLTLAGGTDTQYF. In DNA, the CDR3 is TGTGCCAGCAGCTTAACCCTAGCGGGGGGCACAGATACGCAGTATTTT.

As for this clone: Other DNA sequences in the sample encode the same CDR3. The V gene is TRBV19, the J gene TRBJ2-2; 11 bases fit TRBD1. Germline V gene sequence: CDR1 LNHDA, CDR2 SQIVND (reference sequence). The CDR3 covers 15 residues. The trim removed 8 bases at V and 1 base at J, leaving 3 bases unmatched. CDR3 loop: CASSGTGGNTGELFF. CDR3 DNA: TGTGCCAGTTCCGGGACAGGGGGGAACACCGGGGAGCTGTTTTTT.

J is TRBJ2-3 and V is TRBV4-2; 10 bases map to TRBD2. CDR3 length equals 17 residues. V trimming: 0 bases; J trimming: 6 bases; junction bases outside the gene matches: 9. Germline V gene data show CDR1 as LGHNA and CDR2 as YNFKEQ. The CDR3 loop reads CASSQDLLAGSHDTQYF. The CDR3 DNA follows: TGTGCCAGCAGCCAAGATTTACTAGCGGGAAGCCACGATACGCAGTATTTT.

The CDR3 nucleotides are TGTGCCAGCAGTGTGGTGGCTGATGAAAAACTGTTTTTT. Protein sequence: CASSVVADEKLFF. V usage is TRBV6-2 or TRBV6-3 and J usage is TRBJ1-4, with D uncertain. Germline CDR1 and CDR2: MNHEY and SVGEGT. The germline V and J ends were trimmed by 5 bases and 6 bases, with 10 bases remaining between them. CDR3 size: 13 residues.

The chain recombines TRBV7-2 with TRBJ1-2; D may be TRBD1 (5 bases). There are 15 residues in the CDR3. From germline, CDR1 is SGHTA and CDR2 FQGNSA. V lost 3 bases and J lost 7, with 18 bases in between. The CDR3 bases are TGTGCCAGCAGCTTCGTTCAGGGAGGAGCGAGTGGCTACACCTTC. This codes for CASSFVQGGASGYTF.

The V gene is TRBV7-2, the J gene TRBJ1-2, with D unresolved. The CDR3 sequence is 13 residues long. CDR1 and CDR2 (germline): SGHTA, FQGNSA. Trimming shortened V by 3 bases and J by 1 base, and 6 bases separated the two germline ends. CDR3 nucleotides: TGTGCCAGCAGCTTCCGGGGTAACTATGGCTACACCTTC. Amino acid sequence: CASSFRGNYGYTF.

This clone was seen a single time. The chain has TRBV4-3 and TRBJ2-1, with 7 bases lining up with TRBD2. V trimming: 6 bases; J trimming: 6 bases; junction bases outside the gene matches: 5. CDR3 length: 13 residues. From germline, CDR1 is LGHNA and CDR2 YSLEER. In DNA, the CDR3 is TGCGCCAGCAGAAAGGGCGGGGGCAATGAGCAGTTCTTC. Its protein product is CASRKGGGNEQFF.

The V call is TRBV2, the J call TRBJ2-1, with 12 bases identical to TRBD2. Per germline, CDR1 SNHLY and CDR2 FYNNEI. The CDR3 contains 14 residues. V dropped 7 bases and J dropped 7; count of bases not matched to a gene: 5. The CDR3 nucleotides read TGTGCCAGCACTCGACTAGCGGGAGCTAATGAGCAGTTCTTC. This codes for CASTRLAGANEQFF.

The chain couples TRBV10-2 to TRBJ2-5, with D possibly matching TRBD2 (7 bases). V dropped 0 bases and J dropped 5 bases, with 10 bases sitting between them. Germline V gene data show CDR1 as WSHSY and CDR2 as SAAADI. The length of the CDR3 is 14 residues. In DNA form, the CDR3 reads TGCGCCAGCAGTGAGTCCAGGGGAGGGGAGACCCAGTACTTC. This encodes CASSESRGGETQYF.

The chain employs TRBV7-2 and TRBJ1-1, with TRBD1 identical over 7 bases. The V and J ends lost 0 bases and 7 bases, in that order; junction bases with no gene match: 2. The germline CDR1 and CDR2 sequences are SGHTA and FQGNSA. The CDR3 runs 13 residues. DNA of the CDR3: TGTGCCAGCAGCTTAGCGACAGGGAATGAAGCTTTCTTT. Its translation is CASSLATGNEAFF.

The chain carries TRBV6-6 and TRBJ2-1, with 9 nucleotides matching TRBD1. Germline CDR1 is MNHNY and CDR2 is SVGAGI (reference sequence). The CDR3 consists of 14 residues. V shed 2 bases, J shed 7 bases, and the junction held 3 bases outside the gene matches. CDR3 DNA: TGTGCCAGCAGTTACCCGGACAGGGGTAATGAGCAGTTCTTC. It encodes CASSYPDRGNEQFF.

The chain carries TRBV5-1 and TRBJ1-6; 10 bases are shared with TRBD1. CDR3 length equals 17 residues. J was trimmed by 0 bases and V by 5 bases; bases with no gene match: 5. Germline V gene data show CDR1 as SGHRS and CDR2 as YFSETQ. Here the CDR3 DNA reads TGCGCCAGCAGTGGGACAGGGGTCAGCTCCTATAATTCACCCCTCCACTTT. Translated: CASSGTGVSSYNSPLHF.

The V gene is TRBV4-1, the J gene TRBJ2-7, with D possibly TRBD1 on 6 matching bases. The germline V gene encodes CDR1 MGHRA and CDR2 YSYEKL. Trimming cost V 3 bases and J 4 bases, with 16 bases left between them. This CDR3 region has 15 residues. The DNA for the CDR3 is TGCGCCAGCAGCCATCCCAGGGGTACTTCTTACGAGCAGTACTTC. Translated: CASSHPRGTSYEQYF.

The chain carries TRBV6-6 and TRBJ1-6; no reliable D call. V was cut by 7 bases and J by 7 bases, with 20 bases left in between. The CDR3 loop spans 16 amino acids. The germline gives CDR1 MNHNY, CDR2 SVGAGI (reference sequence). CDR3 amino acids: CASTLLRAPANSPLHF. The CDR3, as DNA: TGTGCCAGCACCTTACTGCGGGCTCCCGCCAATTCACCCCTCCACTTT.

CDR3 protein: CASSLGQAGTQYF. The CDR3 region has the DNA TGCGCCAGCAGCTTGGGACAGGCGGGGACCCAGTACTTC. The rearrangement uses TRBV5-1 and TRBJ2-5, with D perhaps TRBD1 (6 bases). This CDR3 region has 13 residues. Between the trimmed V and J ends, which lost 0 bases and 7 bases, there was a span of 10 bases. CDR1 and CDR2 from the germline V gene are SGHRS and YFSETQ.

This chain uses TRBV19 with TRBJ1-2; D is ambiguous. The length of the CDR3 is 13 residues. The germline CDR1 and CDR2 sequences are LNHDA and SQIVND (reference sequence). V was trimmed by 9 bases and J by 4 bases, leaving 15 bases between them. This CDR3 reads CASHLDPGYGYTF. The CDR3 DNA is TGTGCCAGCCACCTCGATCCGGGCTATGGCTACACCTTC.

CDR3 protein: CASIGSSYEQYF. The CDR3 DNA is TGTGCCAGCATTGGCAGCTCCTACGAGCAGTACTTC. J is TRBJ2-7 and V is TRBV6-5; unclear D gene. Germline V gene sequence: CDR1 MNHEY, CDR2 SVGAGI. The CDR3 sequence is 12 residues long. The V end lost 7 bases, the J end lost 0 bases, and 7 bases lay between the germline ends.

This clone was picked up a small number of times. The V gene is TRBV11-3, the J gene TRBJ2-2; no clear D gene. The length of the CDR3 is 15 residues. V was trimmed by 2 bases and J by 5 bases, leaving 12 bases between them. Germline values: CDR1 SGHNT, CDR2 YENEEA. CDR3: CASSLSSRSTGELFF. CDR3 sequence (DNA): TGTGCCAGCAGCTTATCCTCTAGGAGTACCGGGGAGCTGTTTTTT.

The V gene is TRBV5-1, the J gene TRBJ2-3, with TRBD1 identical over 7 bases. The CDR3 has 14 residues. Trimming at V came to 5 bases and at J to 4 bases, leaving 7 bases not matched to a gene. Germline CDR1 is SGHRS and CDR2 is YFSETQ. CDR3 coding DNA: TGCGCCAGCAGGTCCAGGGGGTATGCAGATACGCAGTATTTT. It yields the protein CASRSRGYADTQYF. The variable domain in full, with the rest retrieved from reference TRBV5-1 and TRBJ2-3, is KAGVTQTPRYLIKTRGQQVTLSCSPISGHRSVSWYQQTPGQGLQFLFEYFSETQRNKGNFPGRFSGRQFSNSRSEMNVSTLELGDSALYLCASRSRGYADTQYFGPGTRLTVL.

The genes are TRBV5-5 and TRBJ1-1; 7 bases align to TRBD1. The V gene end was trimmed by 4 bases and the J gene end by 4 bases; junction bases not matched to a gene: 16. The CDR3 is made up of 17 amino acids. The V gene's germline CDR1 is SGHKS and CDR2 YYEKEE (reference sequence). The CDR3 coding sequence is TGTGCCAGCAGCACTGACAGGGTTGGAGGTTTTAGCACTGAAGCTTTCTTT. The encoded protein is CASSTDRVGGFSTEAFF.

The rearrangement links TRBV29-1 to TRBJ1-2, with D perhaps TRBD1 (6 bases). The CDR3 totals 13 residues. Germline values: CDR1 SQVTM, CDR2 ANQGSEA. V was clipped by 2 bases and J by 7 bases, with 14 bases between them. The CDR3 spells CSVEQGRSGGYTF. Written as DNA, the CDR3 is TGCAGCGTTGAACAGGGGCGGTCGGGTGGCTACACCTTC.

This sequence joins TRBV30 and TRBJ1-5; a weak D match, TRBD1 (6 bases). Trimming left V 0 bases short and J 0 bases short, with 12 bases between. The CDR3 totals 16 residues. CDR1 GTSNPN and CDR2 SVGIG come from the germline V gene (reference sequence). The CDR3 is CAWSVSPGDSNQPQHF. CDR3 coding DNA: TGTGCCTGGAGTGTATCTCCAGGGGATAGCAATCAGCCCCAGCATTTT.

This rearrangement joins TRBV5-4 to TRBJ2-7, with 7 bases aligning to TRBD1. The length of the CDR3 is 14 residues. Per germline, CDR1 SGHNT and CDR2 YYREEE (reference sequence). The ends lost 4 bases at V and 0 bases at J; junction bases unmatched: 4. The CDR3 region is CASSADRTSYEQYF. In nucleotides, the CDR3 is TGTGCCAGCAGCGCGGACAGGACCTCCTACGAGCAGTACTTC.

The chain employs TRBV4-3 and TRBJ2-7; TRBD1 agrees at 7 bases. The CDR3 extends over 15 amino acids. After removal of 2 bases from V and 4 bases from J, the junction contained 8 bases not matched to a gene. From germline, CDR1 is LGHNA and CDR2 YSLEER. Here the CDR3 DNA reads TGCGCCAGCAGCCAATTGTGGCAGGGGGAATACGAGCAGTACTTC. This codes for CASSQLWQGEYEQYF.

The rearrangement joins TRBV19 to TRBJ2-7, with TRBD1 matching over 9 bases. Germline values: CDR1 LNHDA, CDR2 SQIVND (reference sequence). The CDR3 spans 12 residues. The V segment lost 11 bases and the J segment 5 bases; nucleotides outside the gene matches: 7. The CDR3 DNA sequence: TGTGCCCTTTACAGGGGGCCTAACGAGCAGTACTTC. This sequence encodes CALYRGPNEQYF.